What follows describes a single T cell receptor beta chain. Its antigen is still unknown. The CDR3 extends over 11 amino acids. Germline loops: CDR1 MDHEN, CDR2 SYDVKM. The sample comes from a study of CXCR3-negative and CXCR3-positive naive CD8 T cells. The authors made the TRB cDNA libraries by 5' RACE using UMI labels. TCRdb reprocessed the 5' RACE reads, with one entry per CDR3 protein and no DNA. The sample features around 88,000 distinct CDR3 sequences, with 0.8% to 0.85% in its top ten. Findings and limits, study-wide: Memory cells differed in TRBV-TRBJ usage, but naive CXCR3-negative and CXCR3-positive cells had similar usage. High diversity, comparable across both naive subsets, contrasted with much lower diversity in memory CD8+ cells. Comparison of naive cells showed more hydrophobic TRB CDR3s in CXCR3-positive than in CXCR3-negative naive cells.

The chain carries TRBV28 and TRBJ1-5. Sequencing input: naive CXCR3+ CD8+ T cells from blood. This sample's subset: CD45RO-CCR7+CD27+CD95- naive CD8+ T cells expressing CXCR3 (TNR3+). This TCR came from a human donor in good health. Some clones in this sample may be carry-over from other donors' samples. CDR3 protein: CASRDNQPQHF.